The entry below describes one TCR beta chain. Its antigen is as yet unknown. This sample was included in a study of shared clonotypes between healthy human individuals. Study-level results: Sampling covered blood only; tissue repertoires likely differ. Naive CD4 clonotype sharing across a few donors was around 5%.

In the naive CD8 group, cells lacked CD45RO and were positively selected for CCR7, so terminally differentiated effector memory CD45RA+ cells were left out. In the sorted-subset replicate PCRs, 200 ng DNA, some 30,000 T cell genomes, was used. Original processing methods: Junction-only immunoSEQ sequences carried no quality scores, so filtering differed. Profiled with immunoSEQ multiplex PCR; TCRdb holds only in-frame clones, not every one. The V and J calls and clone size come from that table; D and trimming were worked out from the DNA. The sample contains under 2,000,000 clones, approximately 95% of which appear only once. Trimming took off 3 bases at V and 0 bases at J, with 10 bases between the two ends. There are 15 residues in the CDR3. Germline V CDR1 and CDR2: WSHSY, SAAADI.

Sequences were obtained from naive CD8+ T cells sorted from blood. This chain connects TRBV10-2 to TRBJ2-3, with TRBD1 as a possible D gene (5 bases). The sequence came from a man between 18 and 29 years old in good health. CDR3 in amino acids: CASSDPRASTDTQYF. The DNA for the CDR3 is TGCGCCAGCAGTGACCCCAGGGCGAGCACAGATACGCAGTATTTT.